These 20 T cell receptor beta chains came from one sample sequenced in a study of cytotoxic CD8 clonotypes in ibrutinib-treated CLL. Assay: immunoSEQ multiplex PCR; the TCRdb copy retains only in-frame clones and omits some. The sample holds about 72,000 clones; 75% to 85% are singletons and the top ten take roughly 7.7%. This specimen consisted of PBMCs, obtained at disease progression, from a patient treated with ibrutinib. Receptor source: a human donor with chronic lymphocytic leukemia.

The chain employs TRBV4-1 and TRBJ1-2, with TRBD1 matching 10 bases. V dropped 5 bases and J dropped 9; count of bases not matched to a gene: 9. CDR1 is MGHRA, CDR2 YSYEKL, per germline. The CDR3 runs 14 residues. CDR3 coding DNA: TGCGCCAGCAGCAACAGGACAGGGGGGGGGAGCTACACCTTC. Protein: CASSNRTGGGSYTF.

V and J are TRBV11-2 and TRBJ2-3; tentative D call: TRBD2 (5 bases). The CDR3 is 14 residues long. V gave up 5 bases and J gave up 2 bases, with 11 bases separating them. Germline V CDR1 and CDR2: SGHAT, FQNNGV. DNA of the CDR3: TGTGCCAGCAGCCAGACTACCTCCACAGATACGCAGTATTTT. Protein: CASSQTTSTDTQYF. Full variable domain (missing parts from reference TRBV11-2 and TRBJ2-3): EAGVAQSPRYKIIEKRQSVAFWCNPISGHATLYWYQQILGQGPKLLIQFQNNGVVDDSQLPKDRFSAERLKGVDSTLKIQPAKLEDSAVYLCASSQTTSTDTQYFGPGTRLTVL.

This chain uses TRBV30 with TRBJ1-2; D not certain. Trimming cost V 4 bases and J 1 base, with 7 bases left between them. This CDR3 has 12 amino acids. CDR1 GTSNPN and CDR2 SVGIG come from the germline V gene (reference sequence). DNA for the CDR3: TGTGCCTGGAACAGATTTAACTATGGCTACACCTTC. Residues: CAWNRFNYGYTF. Based on the CDR3 plus reference TRBV30 and TRBJ1-2, the full variable domain is SQTIHQWPATLVQPVGSPLSLECTVEGTSNPNLYWYRQAAGRGLQLLFYSVGIGQISSEVPQNLSASRPQDRQFILSSKKLLLSDSGFYLCAWNRFNYGYTFGSGTRLTVV.

This chain joins TRBV10-3 and TRBJ2-7; D may be TRBD1 (6 bases). The CDR3 runs to 14 residues. CDR1 is ENHRY, CDR2 SYGVKD, per germline. V gave up 5 bases and J gave up 6 bases, with 17 bases separating them. CDR3 amino acids: CAISRDTSRVEQYF. CDR3 nucleotides: TGTGCCATCAGTCGGGACACAAGTCGGGTCGAGCAGTACTTC.

The chain recombines TRBV7-8 with TRBJ1-2, with TRBD1 matching over 10 bases. The CDR3 is 16 amino acids. Germline V lookup: CDR1 SGHVS, CDR2 FQNEAQ. With V trimmed by 5 bases and J by 1 base, 7 bases remained unmatched. DNA for the CDR3: TGTGCCAGCAGCAAGACAGGGGGCGGACTTAACTATGGCTACACCTTC. Residues: CASSKTGGGLNYGYTF. Filled out from reference TRBV7-8 and TRBJ1-2, the complete variable domain reads GAGVSQSPRYKVAKRGQDVALRCDPISGHVSLFWYQQALGQGPEFLTYFQNEAQLDKSGLPSDRFFAERPEGSVSTLKIQRTQQEDSAVYLCASSKTGGGLNYGYTFGSGTRLTVV.

The chain employs TRBV6-1 and TRBJ1-4, with 8 bases that match TRBD1. The trim removed 1 base at V and 8 bases at J, leaving 6 bases unmatched. Germline V gene lookup returns CDR1 MNHNS and CDR2 SASEGT. CDR3 length: 15 residues. CDR3 in DNA: TGTGCCAGCAGTGAAGGGAGGACAGGGAACGAAAAACTGTTTTTT. It specifies CASSEGRTGNEKLFF.

The CDR3 nucleotides read TGTGCCAGCAGCCGGCGGTCCTACGGAGCTTTCTTT. Its translation is CASSRRSYGAFF. The genes are TRBV7-9 and TRBJ1-1; D is unclear. The CDR3 extends over 12 amino acids. V was shortened by 5 bases and J by 10 bases, with 14 bases between the two germline ends. CDR1 is SEHNR and CDR2 is FQNEAQ in the germline V gene (reference sequence).

V gene TRBV19 combines with J gene TRBJ2-3; D might be TRBD1 (6 bases). CDR3 size: 14 residues. Germline assignment: CDR1 LNHDA and CDR2 SQIVND (reference sequence). V was clipped by 5 bases and J by 2 bases, with 11 bases between them. The CDR3 loop is CASSPGQSTDTQYF. In DNA form, the CDR3 reads TGTGCCAGTAGTCCCGGACAGTCCACAGATACGCAGTATTTT. Full variable domain (rest looked up from reference TRBV19 and TRBJ2-3): DGGITQSPKYLFRKEGQNVTLSCEQNLNHDAMYWYRQDPGQGLRLIYYSQIVNDFQKGDIAEGYSVSREKKESFPLTVTSAQKNPTAFYLCASSPGQSTDTQYFGPGTRLTVL.

The J gene is TRBJ1-2, the V gene TRBV6-6; D gene ambiguous. V was shortened by 4 bases and J by 2 bases, with 11 bases between the two germline ends. The CDR3 is made up of 14 amino acids. From germline, CDR1 is MNHNY and CDR2 SVGAGI (reference sequence). CDR3 sequence: CASSSGRANYGYTF. The CDR3 DNA follows: TGTGCCAGCAGTTCGGGGAGGGCGAACTATGGCTACACCTTC.

This chain joins TRBV7-9 and TRBJ1-3; D gene ambiguous. The CDR3 covers 16 residues. V dropped 2 bases and J dropped 0 bases, with 11 bases sitting between them. From germline, CDR1 is SEHNR and CDR2 FQNEAQ (reference sequence). The CDR3 DNA is TGTGCCAGCAGCTTATTCTCCCCGGACTCTGGAAACACCATATATTTT. Translated: CASSLFSPDSGNTIYF. The full variable domain, rest sourced from reference TRBV7-9 and TRBJ1-3, is DTGVSQNPRHKITKRGQNVTFRCDPISEHNRLYWYRQTLGQGPEFLTYFQNEAQLEKSRLLSDRFSAERPKGSFSTLEIQRTEQGDSAMYLCASSLFSPDSGNTIYFGEGSWLTVV.

The chain uses TRBV7-9 and TRBJ1-3; D gene unclear. Germline-derived CDR1 and CDR2 are SEHNR and FQNEAQ (reference sequence). Trimming took off 1 base at V and 4 bases at J, with 14 bases between the two ends. The CDR3 extends over 16 amino acids. For the CDR3, the DNA is TGTGCCAGCAGCTTAGTGACCGACTTTTGGGGAAACACCATATATTTT. Translation: CASSLVTDFWGNTIYF. Full variable domain (rest looked up from reference TRBV7-9 and TRBJ1-3): DTGVSQNPRHKITKRGQNVTFRCDPISEHNRLYWYRQTLGQGPEFLTYFQNEAQLEKSRLLSDRFSAERPKGSFSTLEIQRTEQGDSAMYLCASSLVTDFWGNTIYFGEGSWLTVV.

This clone is classed as medium-sized. V and J are TRBV5-1 and TRBJ2-5; D gene unclear. With 1 base removed from V and 2 bases from J, the gap between germline ends came to 12 bases. Looked up from germline, CDR1 is SGHRS and CDR2 is YFSETQ. The CDR3 consists of 15 residues. The CDR3 spells CASSLFSWGQETQYF. In DNA, the CDR3 is TGCGCCAGCAGCTTGTTCTCCTGGGGACAAGAGACCCAGTACTTC.

The chain is built from TRBV20-1 and TRBJ1-2; D ambiguous. Trimming removed 5 bases from V and 4 bases from J, with 8 bases in between. In germline, CDR1 is DFQATT, CDR2 SNEGSKA (reference sequence). The CDR3 is 11 residues long. CDR3 DNA sequence: TGCAGTGCTCTTACTACCTATGGCTACACCTTC. This codes for CSALTTYGYTF.

The chain links TRBV18 to TRBJ1-1; possible D gene TRBD1, 5 bases. V lost 2 bases to trimming and J lost 3 bases, with 13 bases between them. The CDR3 contains 15 residues. Germline loops: CDR1 KGHSH, CDR2 LQKENI. The CDR3 protein is CASSPLGPMDTEAFF. The CDR3 bases are TGTGCCAGCTCACCATTGGGACCTATGGACACTGAAGCTTTCTTT.

The chain couples TRBV29-1 to TRBJ2-4, with D tentatively TRBD2 (6 bases). Per germline, CDR1 SQVTM and CDR2 ANQGSEA. This CDR3 region has 12 residues. The ends were cut back, 8 bases at V and 7 bases at J, with 15 bases in the middle. As DNA, the CDR3 is TGCAGCTGTTACGGGGGACGGAACATTCAGTACTTC. Protein: CSCYGGRNIQYF.

The V gene is TRBV7-2, the J gene TRBJ2-1; D may be TRBD2 (6 bases). With 1 base removed from V and 7 bases from J, the gap between germline ends came to 17 bases. The CDR3 sequence is 16 residues long. Germline CDR1 and CDR2: SGHTA and FQGNSA. In DNA form, the CDR3 reads TGTGCCAGCAGCTTAGGTCTCAGGAGGGACTTTAATGAGCAGTTCTTC. Residues: CASSLGLRRDFNEQFF.

The rearrangement links TRBV2 to TRBJ1-5; TRBD1 matches at 8 bases. Germline assignment: CDR1 SNHLY and CDR2 FYNNEI. Losses at the gene ends were 10 bases for V and 2 bases for J; bases not matched to a gene: 13. The CDR3 runs 16 residues. The chain's CDR3 is CATGQGSSWGNQPQHF. CDR3 coding DNA: TGTGCCACCGGACAGGGTAGTTCTTGGGGCAATCAGCCCCAGCATTTT.

This chain connects TRBV7-2 to TRBJ2-3; D is unclear. V dropped 3 bases and J dropped 6 bases, with 10 bases sitting between them. Germline lookup yields CDR1 SGHTA and CDR2 FQGNSA. This CDR3 is built from 13 residues. CDR3 loop: CASSFIPGDTQYF. The CDR3 DNA reads as TGTGCCAGCAGCTTCATCCCCGGCGATACGCAGTATTTT.

V is TRBV30 and J is TRBJ2-7, with 7 bases aligning to TRBD2. The CDR3 extends over 13 amino acids. The V and J ends lost 5 bases and 5 bases, in that order; junction bases with no gene match: 9. Germline-derived CDR1 and CDR2 are GTSNPN and SVGIG (reference sequence). CDR3 sequence (DNA): TGTGCCTGGGGGGGGGACGCCGGTCACGAGCAGTACTTC. Translation gives CAWGGDAGHEQYF.

The chain combines TRBV4-1 with TRBJ1-4; 7 bases are shared with TRBD1. V dropped 4 bases and J dropped 4; count of bases not matched to a gene: 6. The length of the CDR3 is 15 residues. Germline assignment: CDR1 MGHRA and CDR2 YSYEKL. The CDR3 is CASSPRDSHNEKLFF. As DNA, the CDR3 is TGCGCCAGCAGCCCCCGGGACAGTCATAATGAAAAACTGTTTTTT.